These 9 T cell receptor beta chains were sequenced from one sample in a study of PD-1 blockade in classical Hodgkin lymphoma. Clones were sequenced by immunoSEQ multiplex PCR, and TCRdb holds only the in-frame ones, with some missing. The table has 20,000 to 25,000 clones, roughly 77% seen once. The time point denotes: cycle 4 day 1 (C4D1), after about 6 weeks of nivolumab. No patient escaped relapse after autologous stem cell transplantation, and brentuximab vedotin exposure varied. The input for sequencing was peripheral blood mononuclear cells (PBMCs), taken before the fourth cycle of nivolumab. These receptors were taken from a human donor with classical Hodgkin lymphoma.

The chain is built from TRBV2 and TRBJ2-1; 8 positions agree with TRBD2. Germline trimming cut 3 bases from V and 6 bases from J; bases unmatched to any gene: 4. Germline CDR1 SNHLY, CDR2 FYNNEI. This CDR3 region has 14 residues. CDR3 sequence reads: CASSDWTSINEQFF. Written as DNA, the CDR3 is TGTGCCAGCAGTGACTGGACTAGCATCAATGAGCAGTTCTTC. Drawing the rest from reference TRBV2 and TRBJ2-1, the complete variable domain is EPEVTQTPSHQVTQMGQEVILRCVPISNHLYFYWYRQILGQKVEFLVSFYNNEISEKSEIFDDQFSVERPDGSNFTLKIRSTKLEDSAMYFCASSDWTSINEQFFGPGTRLTVL.

This clone was seen more than once but under ten times. V gene TRBV11-3 combines with J gene TRBJ2-3; D is unclear. Trimming left V 0 bases short and J 5 bases short, with 9 bases between. Germline CDR1 and CDR2: SGHNT and YENEEA. This CDR3 region has 14 residues. Here the CDR3 reads CASSLDGNKDTQYF. CDR3 in DNA: TGTGCCAGCAGCTTAGATGGGAATAAAGATACGCAGTATTTT.

The rearrangement joins TRBV6-6 to TRBJ2-7, with a tentative D call TRBD2 (6 bases). Trimming took off 5 bases at V and 2 bases at J, with 7 bases between the two ends. The CDR3 loop spans 12 amino acids. Germline V lookup: CDR1 MNHNY, CDR2 SVGAGI (reference sequence). CDR3 coding DNA: TGTGCCAGCAGTGGCGGGACCTACGAGCAGTACTTC. Its protein product is CASSGGTYEQYF.

The rearrangement joins TRBV7-2 to TRBJ2-7; unclear D gene. This CDR3 comprises 13 residues. With 0 bases removed from V and 6 bases from J, the gap between germline ends came to 9 bases. Germline loops: CDR1 SGHTA, CDR2 FQGNSA. This CDR3 is CASSLADVTEQYF. The DNA for the CDR3 is TGTGCCAGCAGCTTAGCTGACGTAACCGAGCAGTACTTC.

V and J are TRBV6-1 and TRBJ1-5, with TRBD1 matching 10 bases. Germline assignment: CDR1 MNHNS and CDR2 SASEGT. This CDR3 has 14 residues. V was clipped by 7 bases and J by 5 bases; unmatched bases: 5. CDR3 region: CASKRTGGDQPQHF. The CDR3 DNA is TGTGCCAGCAAAAGGACAGGGGGGGATCAGCCCCAGCATTTT.

The V and J genes are TRBV6-5 and TRBJ2-1; D not certain. Looked up from germline, CDR1 is MNHEY and CDR2 is SVGAGI. Trimming took 5 bases from V and 8 from J, leaving 7 bases between them. The CDR3 length is 11 residues. The CDR3 DNA is TGTGCCAGCAGTGACGGGCATGAGCAGTTCTTC. This sequence encodes CASSDGHEQFF.

The CDR3 DNA follows: TGCAGCGTCAAAGGGGGTTGGGAGCAGTTCTTC. Its translation is CSVKGGWEQFF. The J gene is TRBJ2-1, the V gene TRBV29-1; tentatively, D is TRBD1 (6 bases). Trimming left V 6 bases short and J 10 bases short, with 13 bases between. CDR1 is SQVTM and CDR2 is ANQGSEA in the germline V gene. This CDR3 is built from 11 residues.

This sequence joins TRBV2 and TRBJ1-6; TRBD1 matches at 7 bases. J gave up 7 bases and V 10 bases, and 10 bases lay outside the gene matches. Germline CDR1 and CDR2: SNHLY and FYNNEI. The CDR3 has 14 residues. Written as DNA, the CDR3 is TGTGCCATAGCTTGGGACAGCGAAAATTCACCCCTCCACTTT. Translating it yields CAIAWDSENSPLHF.

This clone was seen more than once but under ten times. The V and J genes are TRBV30 and TRBJ2-4; 12 bases agree with TRBD2. Germline assignment: CDR1 GTSNPN and CDR2 SVGIG (reference sequence). The junction had 6 bases not matched to a gene; V was cut back by 3 bases and J by 9 bases. This CDR3 has 14 amino acids. CDR3: CAWSHPSGRAIQYF. The CDR3 DNA sequence: TGTGCCTGGAGCCACCCTAGCGGGAGGGCCATTCAGTACTTC.